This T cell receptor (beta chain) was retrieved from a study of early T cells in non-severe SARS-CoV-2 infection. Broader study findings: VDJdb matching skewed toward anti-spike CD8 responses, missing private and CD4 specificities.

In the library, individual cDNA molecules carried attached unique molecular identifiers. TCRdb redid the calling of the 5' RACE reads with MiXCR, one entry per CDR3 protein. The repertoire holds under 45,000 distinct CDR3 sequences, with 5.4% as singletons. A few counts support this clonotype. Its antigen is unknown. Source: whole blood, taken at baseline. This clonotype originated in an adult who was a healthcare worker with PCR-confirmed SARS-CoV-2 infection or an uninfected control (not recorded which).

The CDR3 loop is CASSVGGRWGTGELFF. As DNA, the CDR3 is TGTGCCAGCAGTGTAGGCGGGAGGTGGGGCACCGGGGAGCTGTTTTTT. The genes are TRBV2 and TRBJ2-2, with 8 nucleotides matching TRBD2. The V and J ends lost 4 bases and 4 bases, in that order; junction bases with no gene match: 8. CDR3 length equals 16 residues. Germline V CDR1 and CDR2: SNHLY, FYNNEI. Combining the CDR3 with reference TRBV2 and TRBJ2-2 gives the whole variable domain EPEVTQTPSHQVTQMGQEVILRCVPISNHLYFYWYRQILGQKVEFLVSFYNNEISEKSEIFDDQFSVERPDGSNFTLKIRSTKLEDSAMYFCASSVGGRWGTGELFFGEGSRLTVL.